A selection of T cell receptor beta chains follows, all from one sample in a study of cytotoxic CD8 clonotypes in ibrutinib-treated CLL. Assay: immunoSEQ multiplex PCR; the TCRdb copy retains only in-frame clones and omits some. The profile shows approximately 25,000 clones, roughly 71% of them singletons. Sequenced material: PBMCs, taken after 12 months of ibrutinib treatment. These receptors were taken from a human donor with chronic lymphocytic leukemia. Both conserved end residues are part of each CDR3. A D gene is named only where the DNA matches it firmly. A clone size is listed for some rows: how often the clone was seen (once, few, many), or a class if it is expanded.

clone_size d_call j_call v_call cdr3_aa
. . TRBJ2-5 TRBV11-2 CASRINQGGETQYF
few . TRBJ1-1 TRBV7-9 CASRLLQGNTEAFF
few TRBD1 TRBJ1-2 TRBV4-2 CASSQRTGPNYGYTF
. . TRBJ2-7 TRBV30 CAWSVGAGYYEQYF
. TRBD2 TRBJ2-5 TRBV7-2 CASGTSGGRETQYF
. . TRBJ1-1 TRBV27 CASSSTVNTEAFF
few TRBD1 TRBJ2-7 TRBV19 CASSRAGTGGDEQYF
. . TRBJ2-3 TRBV18 CASSPRGAVEDTQYF
few TRBD1 TRBJ1-3 TRBV7-9 CANRDSGNTIYF
. . TRBJ2-2 TRBV14 CASSQARATGELFF
few TRBD1 TRBJ1-6 TRBV7-9 CASSSRQGGSPLHF
. . TRBJ2-7 TRBV2 CASSEPGSKQYF
. . TRBJ1-5 TRBV5-6 CASSSQGIPQPQHF